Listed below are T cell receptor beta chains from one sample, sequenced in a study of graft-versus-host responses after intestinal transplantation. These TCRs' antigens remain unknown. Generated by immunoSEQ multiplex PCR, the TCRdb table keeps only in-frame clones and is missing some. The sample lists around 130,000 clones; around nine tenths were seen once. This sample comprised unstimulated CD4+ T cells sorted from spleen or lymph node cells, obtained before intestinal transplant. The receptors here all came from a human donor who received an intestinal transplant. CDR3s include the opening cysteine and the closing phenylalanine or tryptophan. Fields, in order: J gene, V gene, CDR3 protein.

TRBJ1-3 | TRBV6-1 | CASSPRTVGNTIYF
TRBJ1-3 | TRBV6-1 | CASSAGGSGNTIYF
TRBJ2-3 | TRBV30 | CAWGPRDNTDTQYF
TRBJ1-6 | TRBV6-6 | CASGTSPLRDNSPLHF
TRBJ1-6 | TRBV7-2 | CASSFETSSYNSPLHF
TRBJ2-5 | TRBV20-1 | CSAALSPTQYF
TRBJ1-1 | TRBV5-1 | CASSLRTANTEAFF
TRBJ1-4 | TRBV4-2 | CASSQGGQGGEKLFF
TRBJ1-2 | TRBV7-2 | CASSLDRDFYGYTF
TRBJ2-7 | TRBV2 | CARGTGRTEQYF
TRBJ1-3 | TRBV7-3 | CASSFTRQGGNTIYF
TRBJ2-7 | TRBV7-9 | CASSRGAGYEQYF
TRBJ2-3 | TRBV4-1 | CASSPRMRGDTQYF